This TCR beta chain was captured by sequencing in a study of human thymus T cells. Germline V gives CDR1 SGHDT, CDR2 YYEEEE. The CDR3 has 12 residues. Trimming removed 0 bases at V and 10 bases at J, with 8 bases between. The study used thymus tissue resected during corrective heart surgery. Study-wide results and limits: Highly overlapping thymic repertoires in unrelated individuals were reported by related research. Use of V and J genes seemed skewed within the thymic and blood repertoires.

Repertoires were generated with immunoSEQ multiplex PCR, while TCRdb's copy carries only in-frame clones and drops some. Of 55,000 to 85,000 clones in the sample, 85% to 95% are singletons; the top ten hold 0.034%. In the case of this clone: Its antigen is still unknown.

The chain combines TRBV5-6 with TRBJ2-1; D is unclear. The clonotype originates from a girl under three years old with a congenital heart defect but otherwise immunologically healthy. Sequences were obtained from thymus tissue. The CDR3 DNA reads TGTGCCAGCAGCTTGGGGGCCGGCGAGCAGTTCTTC. Its protein product is CASSLGAGEQFF.